The 24 T cell receptor beta chains below were found in one sample sequenced in a study of CD8 T cells in ankylosing spondylitis. One entry per CDR3 protein, called by TCRdb with MiXCR from the 5' RACE reads. The sample has 200,000 to 300,000 distinct CDR3 sequences, 20% to 30% seen once; the top ten hold 0.5% to 0.65%. Sequenced input: blood, either unsorted or a sorted T cell fraction (not recorded which). Receptors were obtained from a male donor with ankylosing spondylitis or in good health (not recorded which).

This clonotype was recorded at least ten times. The chain couples TRBV7-8 to TRBJ1-5; D gene uncertain. The CDR3 covers 14 residues. The germline V gene has CDR1 SGHVS and CDR2 FQNEAQ. Trimming removed 1 base at V and 4 bases at J, with 8 bases between. CDR3 in DNA: TGTGCCAGCAGCTTAGAAGGTTTAAATCAGCCCCAGCATTTT. It specifies CASSLEGLNQPQHF. Variable domain in full (rest from reference TRBV7-8 and TRBJ1-5): GAGVSQSPRYKVAKRGQDVALRCDPISGHVSLFWYQQALGQGPEFLTYFQNEAQLDKSGLPSDRFFAERPEGSVSTLKIQRTQQEDSAVYLCASSLEGLNQPQHFGDGTRLSIL.

This clonotype showed up just a few times. The DNA of the CDR3 is TGCAGCGTTGGCGGGTCCGGGAAAACAGATACGCAGTATTTT. Its translation: CSVGGSGKTDTQYF. The chain couples TRBV29-1 to TRBJ2-3, with a possible D match to TRBD2 (5 bases). The V gene lost 4 bases and the J gene lost 3 bases, with 14 bases spanning the gap. The CDR3 loop spans 14 amino acids. Germline CDR1 reads SQVTM; CDR2 reads ANQGSEA.

This chain connects TRBV10-3 to TRBJ2-7; D not certain. V dropped 0 bases and J dropped 7 bases, with 16 bases sitting between them. There are 15 residues in the CDR3. Germline V lookup: CDR1 ENHRY, CDR2 SYGVKD. The CDR3 DNA follows: TGTGCCATCAGTGAGTCGAAGGCCGGAGAAAAAGAGCAGTACTTC. Protein sequence: CAISESKAGEKEQYF.

Comments on this clonotype: A read error may account for a junction end that differs from germline. The chain carries TRBV3-1 and TRBJ2-1; 7 bases are shared with TRBD1. Germline lookup yields CDR1 LGHDT and CDR2 YNNKEL (reference sequence). This CDR3 region has 15 residues. The CDR3: CACSPRDRVINEQFF. The CDR3 coding sequence is TGTGCCTGCAGCCCCCGTGACAGGGTTATCAATGAGCAGTTCTTC.

This clonotype was seen repeatedly, ten times or more. CDR3 sequence reads: CAINRGLAGTGELFF. CDR3 in DNA: TGTGCCATCAATCGGGGTCTAGCGGGCACCGGGGAGCTGTTTTTT. The J gene is TRBJ2-2, the V gene TRBV10-3, with 8 positions matching TRBD2. Trimming took 7 bases from V and 4 from J; bases not matched to a gene: 8. There are 15 residues in the CDR3. Germline CDR1 is ENHRY and CDR2 is SYGVKD.

This clonotype was seen ten or more times. The chain recombines TRBV5-1 with TRBJ1-2, with no clear D. CDR1 SGHRS and CDR2 YFSETQ come from the germline V gene. The CDR3 covers 13 residues. V shed 4 bases and J shed 8 bases, with 15 bases lying between them. This chain's CDR3 is CASSPEFWRGYTF. CDR3 DNA: TGCGCCAGCAGCCCAGAGTTCTGGAGGGGCTACACCTTC.

The genes are TRBV24-1 and TRBJ2-5; D ambiguous. This CDR3 spans 11 amino acids. The V gene lost 3 bases and the J gene lost 3 bases, with 1 base spanning the gap. Germline CDR1 and CDR2: KGHDR and SFDVKD. The CDR3 here is CATSDEETQYF. CDR3 sequence (DNA): TGTGCCACCAGTGATGAAGAGACCCAGTACTTC.

The sample holds a few counts of this clonotype. The genes are TRBV20-1 and TRBJ2-3, with 9 bases identical to TRBD1. This CDR3 has 15 amino acids. Trimming cost V 1 base and J 6 bases; bases outside gene matches: 8. The germline V gene encodes CDR1 DFQATT and CDR2 SNEGSKA (reference sequence). The CDR3, as DNA: TGCAGTGCTAGAGTACCGGGACAGGGTTTGGATACGCAGTATTTT. As protein: CSARVPGQGLDTQYF.

The genes are TRBV10-3 and TRBJ1-1, with D maybe TRBD1 (5 bases). The V end was cut by 0 bases, the J end by 1 base, with 9 bases between. Germline V gene data show CDR1 as ENHRY and CDR2 as SYGVKD. The CDR3 is 15 amino acids. The CDR3 nucleotides read TGTGCCATCAGTGAGTCACAGGACCCGAACACTGAAGCTTTCTTT. The encoded protein is CAISESQDPNTEAFF.

This clonotype was detected ten times or more. The CDR3 DNA is TGTGCCAGCAGTCGGACAGGGAGAGCCGGGGAGCTGTTTTTT. As protein: CASSRTGRAGELFF. The chain links TRBV6-1 to TRBJ2-2, with 8 bases fitting TRBD1. Germline-derived CDR1 and CDR2 are MNHNS and SASEGT. CDR3 size: 14 residues. Losses at the gene ends were 5 bases for V and 6 bases for J; bases not matched to a gene: 5.

This clonotype was counted between two and nine times. One end of the junction varies from germline; a read error may be responsible. The J gene is TRBJ2-3, the V gene TRBV7-7; maybe TRBD1 (5 bases). Germline V CDR1 and CDR2: SSHAT, FNYEAQ (reference sequence). This CDR3 is built from 14 residues. The CDR3, as DNA: TGTGCTAGCAGCATCGGTACGTCAGGGGATACGCAGTATTTT. It translates to CASSIGTSGDTQYF.

J is TRBJ2-1 and V is TRBV15, with D possibly matching TRBD2 (5 bases). CDR1 is LNHNV, CDR2 YYDKDF, per germline (reference sequence). Deletions cut 3 bases from V and 1 base from J, with 10 bases between. The CDR3 runs 15 residues. This CDR3 is CATSSDYPSYNEQFF. In nucleotides, the CDR3 is TGTGCCACCAGCAGTGACTACCCGTCCTACAATGAGCAGTTCTTC.

This clonotype was seen a handful of times. This chain connects TRBV20-1 to TRBJ2-1, with TRBD2 matching 11 bases. Germline lookup yields CDR1 DFQATT and CDR2 SNEGSKA (reference sequence). V gave up 2 bases and J gave up 10 bases; unmatched junction bases: 10. The CDR3 consists of 15 residues. The CDR3 protein is CSARIAGGWLEEQFF. As DNA, the CDR3 is TGCAGTGCTAGAATAGCGGGGGGGTGGTTGGAGGAGCAGTTCTTC.

V usage is TRBV19 and J usage is TRBJ2-2; TRBD2 is a possible D gene (5 bases). The CDR3 is made up of 14 amino acids. Trimming cost V 5 bases and J 2 bases, with 9 bases left between them. Germline V gene lookup returns CDR1 LNHDA and CDR2 SQIVND (reference sequence). The CDR3 region has the DNA TGTGCCAGTAGTCAAGGACTTAACACCGGGGAGCTGTTTTTT. Translation gives CASSQGLNTGELFF.

This clonotype has just a few counts. The V gene is TRBV20-1, the J gene TRBJ1-6; 8 positions agree with TRBD1. The junction had 8 bases not matched to a gene; V was cut back by 6 bases and J by 7 bases. The CDR3 spans 14 residues. Looked up from germline, CDR1 is DFQATT and CDR2 is SNEGSKA (reference sequence). The DNA for the CDR3 is TGCAGTGCGGGGGGACAGGTCTTCAATTCACCCCTCCACTTT. Encoded protein: CSAGGQVFNSPLHF.

This clonotype rates as medium-sized. The V and J genes are TRBV20-1 and TRBJ1-1; possible D gene TRBD1, 6 bases. Germline V gene sequence: CDR1 DFQATT, CDR2 SNEGSKA (reference sequence). The CDR3 is 13 amino acids. The germline V and J ends were trimmed by 2 bases and 7 bases, with 14 bases remaining between them. Written as DNA, the CDR3 is TGCAGTGCTAGACCTTTCCCACAGGGTGAAGCTTTCTTT. It codes for CSARPFPQGEAFF.

V and J are TRBV28 and TRBJ2-4; D is possibly TRBD2 (6 bases). Germline loops: CDR1 MDHEN, CDR2 SYDVKM. CDR3 length: 17 residues. V was clipped by 2 bases and J by 0 bases, with 14 bases between them. CDR3 sequence reads: CASSLRETTLAKNIQYF. Here the CDR3 DNA reads TGTGCCAGCAGTTTACGGGAGACCACCCTAGCCAAAAACATTCAGTACTTC.

This clonotype was seen ten or more times. The chain has TRBV20-1 and TRBJ2-7, with a possible D match to TRBD1 (6 bases). The length of the CDR3 is 13 residues. The V end was cut by 5 bases, the J end by 2 bases, with 13 bases between. CDR1 is DFQATT and CDR2 is SNEGSKA in the germline V gene (reference sequence). CDR3 protein: CSAPETGTYEQYF. Here the CDR3 DNA reads TGCAGTGCTCCCGAGACAGGTACCTACGAGCAGTACTTC.

V usage is TRBV15 and J usage is TRBJ2-3; no definite D call. V lost 0 bases, J lost 0 bases, and 10 bases lay in between. The CDR3 runs to 16 residues. Germline-derived CDR1 and CDR2 are LNHNV and YYDKDF (reference sequence). CDR3 protein: CATSRDRLASTDTQYF. DNA of the CDR3: TGTGCCACCAGCAGAGATAGGCTGGCTAGCACAGATACGCAGTATTTT.

This sequence joins TRBV12-3 or TRBV12-4 and TRBJ2-7, with 10 bases lining up with TRBD1. This CDR3 contains 15 residues. The trim removed 6 bases at V and 0 bases at J, leaving 5 bases unmatched. CDR3 coding DNA: TGTGCCAGCAGACCGGGACAGGGGATCTCCTACGAGCAGTACTTC. It codes for CASRPGQGISYEQYF.

This clonotype was picked up many times. The chain couples TRBV10-3 to TRBJ2-1, with D maybe TRBD1 (5 bases). Per the germline V gene, CDR1 is ENHRY and CDR2 is SYGVKD. The V end lost 5 bases, the J end lost 1 base, and 12 bases lay between the germline ends. This CDR3 has 15 amino acids. CDR3: CAISHQGSSYNEQFF. CDR3 DNA: TGTGCCATCAGTCATCAGGGTAGTTCCTACAATGAGCAGTTCTTC.

The V call is TRBV20-1, the J call TRBJ2-3, with 12 bases fitting TRBD2. V lost 6 bases to trimming and J lost 5 bases; unmatched junction nucleotides: 6. The CDR3 is made up of 14 amino acids. Germline V gene lookup returns CDR1 DFQATT and CDR2 SNEGSKA (reference sequence). This CDR3 is CSARLAGAGDTQYF. The CDR3 DNA reads as TGCAGTGCACGACTAGCGGGGGCCGGAGATACGCAGTATTTT.

The chain couples TRBV12-3 or TRBV12-4 to TRBJ2-5, with 7 bases fitting TRBD2. The CDR3 spans 17 residues. CDR3 region: CVCSSIRGAGLQETQYF. The CDR3 nucleotides read TGTGTCTGCAGTTCAATCCGGGGAGCGGGGCTCCAAGAGACCCAGTACTTC.

A few counts support this clonotype. The chain links TRBV20-1 to TRBJ2-7, with D tentatively TRBD1 (5 bases). Germline V CDR1 and CDR2: DFQATT, SNEGSKA (reference sequence). The CDR3 contains 12 residues. Trimming left V 6 bases short and J 7 bases short, with 16 bases between. CDR3 bases: TGCAGTGCCGAGGACACCCAGAGGGAGCAGTACTTC. Its translation is CSAEDTQREQYF.